The sequence of this T cell receptor (beta chain) was determined in a study of blood T cell repertoires in COVID-19. Study-wide background: In each case, the material was cDNA or gDNA derived from T cells, B-cell-depleted T cells, or PBMCs.

Original handling: Researchers report that nucleated cell counts were estimated from reference gene primer amplification. The data were produced by immunoSEQ multiplex PCR, yet TCRdb's version contains in-frame clones alone and is incomplete. V, J and clone size reflect that table, while D and trimming were determined from the DNA. The table has 83,000 or so clones, approximately 86% seen once; the top ten hold 8%. The CDR3 has 19 amino acids. Germline-derived CDR1 and CDR2 are WNHNN and SYGVQD (reference sequence). Trimming took 6 bases from V and 6 from J, leaving 30 bases between them. The specimen was peripheral blood. The source is an elderly man with active or convalescent COVID-19. This sequence joins TRBV10-1 and TRBJ1-5, with D maybe TRBD1 (6 bases). The CDR3 DNA is TGCGCCAGCAGCCCGGAGGGAGGGGGGCTCCGGCCCGTATTTCAGCCCCAGCATTTT. Protein product: CASSPEGGGLRPVFQPQHF.